This T cell receptor (beta chain) was observed in a study of monozygotic twins with cystic fibrosis. The overall study: Libraries were built from approximately 3 micrograms of fragmented DNA using about 14 PCR cycles.

Trimming removed 4 bases at V and 5 bases at J, with 17 bases between. CDR3 size: 16 residues. Germline V CDR1 and CDR2: SGHTA, FQGNSA. The study's findings and limits: Monozygotic CF twins shared more identical nucleotide clonotypes than unrelated patients. J usage was most co-twin-similar in 8 of 16 pairs, V in 13. Median Simpson clonality of 0.0095 suggested naive T cells predominated.

Details on this clone: What it binds is not known.

TCRdb's table, derived via immunoSEQ multiplex PCR, lists solely in-frame clones and lacks some. Of 25,000 to 40,000 clones in the sample, just over 95% were seen once. Material for sequencing was blood. The source of this sequence is a girl aged 2 to 9 with cystic fibrosis. The chain has TRBV7-2 and TRBJ1-4, with D possibly being TRBD1 (5 bases). The CDR3 sequence: CASSWGRAGSNEKLFF. Written as DNA, the CDR3 is TGTGCCAGCAGCTGGGGTAGGGCAGGGTCCAATGAAAAACTGTTTTTT.